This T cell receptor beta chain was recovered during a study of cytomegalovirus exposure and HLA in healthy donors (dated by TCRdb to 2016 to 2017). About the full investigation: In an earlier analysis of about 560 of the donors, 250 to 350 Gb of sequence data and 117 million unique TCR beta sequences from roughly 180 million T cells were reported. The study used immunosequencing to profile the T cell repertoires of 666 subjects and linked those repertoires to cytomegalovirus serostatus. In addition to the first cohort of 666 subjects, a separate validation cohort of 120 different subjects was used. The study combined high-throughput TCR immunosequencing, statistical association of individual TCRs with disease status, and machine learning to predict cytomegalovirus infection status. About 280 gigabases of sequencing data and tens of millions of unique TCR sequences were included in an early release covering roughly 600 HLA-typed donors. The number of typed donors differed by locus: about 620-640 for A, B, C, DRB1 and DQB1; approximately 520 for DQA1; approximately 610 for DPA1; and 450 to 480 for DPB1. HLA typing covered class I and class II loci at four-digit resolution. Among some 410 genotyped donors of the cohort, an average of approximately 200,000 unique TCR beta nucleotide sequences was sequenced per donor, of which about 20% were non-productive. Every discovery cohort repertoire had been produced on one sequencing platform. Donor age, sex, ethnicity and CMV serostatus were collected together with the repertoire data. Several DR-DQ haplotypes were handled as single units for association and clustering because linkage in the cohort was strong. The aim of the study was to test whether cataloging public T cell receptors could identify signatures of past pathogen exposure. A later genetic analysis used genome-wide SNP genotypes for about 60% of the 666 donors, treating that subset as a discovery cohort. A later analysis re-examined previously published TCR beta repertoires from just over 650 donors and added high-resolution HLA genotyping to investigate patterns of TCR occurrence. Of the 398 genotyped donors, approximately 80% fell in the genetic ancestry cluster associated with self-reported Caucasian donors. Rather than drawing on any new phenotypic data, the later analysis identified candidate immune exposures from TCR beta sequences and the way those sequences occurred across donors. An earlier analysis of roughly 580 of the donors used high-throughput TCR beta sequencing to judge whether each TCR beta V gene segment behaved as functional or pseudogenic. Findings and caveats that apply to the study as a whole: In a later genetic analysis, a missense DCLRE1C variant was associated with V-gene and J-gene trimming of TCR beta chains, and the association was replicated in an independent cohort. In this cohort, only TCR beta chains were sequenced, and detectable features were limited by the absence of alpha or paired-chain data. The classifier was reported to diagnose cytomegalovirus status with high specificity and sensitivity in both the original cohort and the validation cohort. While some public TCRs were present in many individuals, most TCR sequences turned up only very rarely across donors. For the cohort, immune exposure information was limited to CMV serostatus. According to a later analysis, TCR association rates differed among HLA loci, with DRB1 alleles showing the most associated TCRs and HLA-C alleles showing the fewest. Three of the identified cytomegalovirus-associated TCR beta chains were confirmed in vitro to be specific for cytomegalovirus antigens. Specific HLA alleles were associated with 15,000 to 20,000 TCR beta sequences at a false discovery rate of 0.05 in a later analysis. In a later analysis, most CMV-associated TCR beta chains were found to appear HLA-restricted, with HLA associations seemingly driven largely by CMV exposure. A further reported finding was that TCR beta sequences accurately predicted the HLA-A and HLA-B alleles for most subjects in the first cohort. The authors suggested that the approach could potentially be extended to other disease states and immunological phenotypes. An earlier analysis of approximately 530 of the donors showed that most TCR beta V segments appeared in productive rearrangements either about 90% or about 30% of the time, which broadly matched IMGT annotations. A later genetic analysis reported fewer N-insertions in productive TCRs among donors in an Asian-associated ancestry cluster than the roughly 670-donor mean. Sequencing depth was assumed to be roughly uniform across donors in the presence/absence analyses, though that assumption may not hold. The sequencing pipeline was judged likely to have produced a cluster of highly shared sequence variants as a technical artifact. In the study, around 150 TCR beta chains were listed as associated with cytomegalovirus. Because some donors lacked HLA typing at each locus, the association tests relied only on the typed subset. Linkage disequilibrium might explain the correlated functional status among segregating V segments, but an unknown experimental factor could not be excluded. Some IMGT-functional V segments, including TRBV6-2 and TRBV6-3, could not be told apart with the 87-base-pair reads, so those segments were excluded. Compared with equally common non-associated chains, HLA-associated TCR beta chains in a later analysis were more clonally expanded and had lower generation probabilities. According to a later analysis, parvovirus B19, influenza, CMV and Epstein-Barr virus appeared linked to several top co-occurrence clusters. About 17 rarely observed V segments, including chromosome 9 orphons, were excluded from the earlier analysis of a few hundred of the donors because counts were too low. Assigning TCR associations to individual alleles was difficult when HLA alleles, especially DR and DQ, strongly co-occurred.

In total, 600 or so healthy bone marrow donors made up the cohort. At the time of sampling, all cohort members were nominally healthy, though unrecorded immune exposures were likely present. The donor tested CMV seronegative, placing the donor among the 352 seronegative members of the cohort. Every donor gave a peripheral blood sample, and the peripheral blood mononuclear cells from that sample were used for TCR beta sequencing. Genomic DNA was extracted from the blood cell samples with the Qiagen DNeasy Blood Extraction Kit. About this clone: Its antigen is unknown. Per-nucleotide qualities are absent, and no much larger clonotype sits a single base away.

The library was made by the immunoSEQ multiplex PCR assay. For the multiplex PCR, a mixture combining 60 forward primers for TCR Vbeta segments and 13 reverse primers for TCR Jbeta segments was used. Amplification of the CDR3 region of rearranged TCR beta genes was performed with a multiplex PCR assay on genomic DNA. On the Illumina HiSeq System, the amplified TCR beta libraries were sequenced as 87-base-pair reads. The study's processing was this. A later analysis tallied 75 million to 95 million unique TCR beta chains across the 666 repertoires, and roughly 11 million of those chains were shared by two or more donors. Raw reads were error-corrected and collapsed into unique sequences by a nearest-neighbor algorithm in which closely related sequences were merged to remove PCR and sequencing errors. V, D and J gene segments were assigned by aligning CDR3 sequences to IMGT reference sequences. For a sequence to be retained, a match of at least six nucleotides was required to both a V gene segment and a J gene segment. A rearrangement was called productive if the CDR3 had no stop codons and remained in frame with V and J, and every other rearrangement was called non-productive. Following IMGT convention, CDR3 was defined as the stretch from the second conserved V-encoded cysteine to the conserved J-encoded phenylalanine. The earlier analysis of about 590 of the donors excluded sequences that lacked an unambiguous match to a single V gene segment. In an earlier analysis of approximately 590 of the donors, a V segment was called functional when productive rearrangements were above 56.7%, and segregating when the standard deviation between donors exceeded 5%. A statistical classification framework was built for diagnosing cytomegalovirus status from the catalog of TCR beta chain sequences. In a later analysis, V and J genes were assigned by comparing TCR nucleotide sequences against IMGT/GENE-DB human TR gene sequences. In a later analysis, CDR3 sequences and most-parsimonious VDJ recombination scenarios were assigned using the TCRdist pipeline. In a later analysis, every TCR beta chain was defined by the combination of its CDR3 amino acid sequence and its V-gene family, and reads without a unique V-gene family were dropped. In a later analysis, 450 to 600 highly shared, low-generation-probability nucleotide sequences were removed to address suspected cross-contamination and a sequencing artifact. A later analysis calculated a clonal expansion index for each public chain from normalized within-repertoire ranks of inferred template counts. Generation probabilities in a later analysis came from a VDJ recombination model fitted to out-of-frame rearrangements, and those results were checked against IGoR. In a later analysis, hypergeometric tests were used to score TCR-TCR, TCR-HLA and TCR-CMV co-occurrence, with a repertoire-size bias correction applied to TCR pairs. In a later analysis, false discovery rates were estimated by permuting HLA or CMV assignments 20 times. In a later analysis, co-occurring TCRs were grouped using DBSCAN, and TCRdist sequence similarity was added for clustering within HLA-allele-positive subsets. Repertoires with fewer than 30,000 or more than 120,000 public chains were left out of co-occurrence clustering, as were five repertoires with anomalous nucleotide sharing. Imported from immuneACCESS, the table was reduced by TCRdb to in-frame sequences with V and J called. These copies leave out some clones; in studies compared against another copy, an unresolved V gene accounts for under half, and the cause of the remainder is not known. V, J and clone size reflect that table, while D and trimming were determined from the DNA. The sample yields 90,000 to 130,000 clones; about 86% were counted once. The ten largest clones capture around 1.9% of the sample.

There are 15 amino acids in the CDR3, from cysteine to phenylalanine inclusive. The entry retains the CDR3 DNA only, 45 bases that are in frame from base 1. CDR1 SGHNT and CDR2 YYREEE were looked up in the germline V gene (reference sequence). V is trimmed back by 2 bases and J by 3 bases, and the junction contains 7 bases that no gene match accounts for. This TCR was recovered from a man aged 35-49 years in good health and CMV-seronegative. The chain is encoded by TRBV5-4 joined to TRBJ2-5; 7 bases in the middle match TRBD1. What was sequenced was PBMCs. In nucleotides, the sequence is TGTGCCAGCAGCTTTGATGGGACAGAAAAAGAGACCCAGTACTTC. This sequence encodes CASSFDGTEKETQYF. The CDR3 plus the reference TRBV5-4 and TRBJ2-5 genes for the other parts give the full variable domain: ETGVTQSPTHLIKTRGQQVTLRCSSQSGHNTVSWYQQALGQGPQFIFQYYREEENGRGNFPPRFSGLQFPNYSSELNVNALELDDSALYLCASSFDGTEKETQYFGPGTRLLVL.